This TCR beta chain comes out of a study of T-cell memory formation after mild COVID-19. This CDR3 comprises 16 residues. J lost 3 bases, V lost 3 bases, and 8 bases had no gene match. Germline V gives CDR1 DFQATT, CDR2 SNEGSKA (reference sequence). TCRdb re-called the 5' RACE reads with MiXCR, one entry per CDR3 protein. The repertoire includes about 430,000 distinct CDR3 sequences, under 20% of them detected once, and under 25% sits in the top ten. This TCR derives from a man aged 18 to 35 who had mild COVID-19 (a few samples of this study predate the infection). Cell type and time point are not known. The rearrangement uses TRBV20-1 and TRBJ2-1; 10 bases are shared with TRBD2. Sequencing used PBMCs or a T cell subset sorted from them (not recorded which). The CDR3, as DNA: TGCAGTGCTAGTAACCTAGCGGGGGTTTTCTACAATGAGCAGTTCTTC. Residues: CSASNLAGVFYNEQFF.